The TCR beta chain described here comes from a study of beta chain features in type 1 diabetes. Broader study findings: Short templates might get an advantage during PCR, and this would be equal in patients and controls.

The study reverse transcribed the entire isolated RNA, so it sequenced expressed TCRB transcripts. Libraries were prepared by immunoSEQ multiplex PCR; TCRdb keeps only in-frame clonotypes and omits some of them. Of 900,000 or so clones in the sample, around a sixth are singletons; the top ten hold 0.023%. This clone was counted a few times. The target antigen is unknown. Purity exceeded 95% in all sorted populations. The CDR3 is 18 residues long. Germline V gene lookup returns CDR1 SGDLS and CDR2 YYNGEE. J lost 0 bases, V lost 4 bases, and 11 bases had no gene match. The sample taken for sequencing was naive CD4+ T cells from blood. The clonotype originates from a woman younger than 30 in good health. This chain joins TRBV9 and TRBJ2-7, with 12 bases fitting TRBD2. CDR3 sequence: CASSKTSGSRRGSYEQYF. As DNA, the CDR3 is TGTGCCAGCAGCAAGACTAGCGGGAGTAGGAGGGGCTCCTACGAGCAGTACTTC. Based on the CDR3 plus reference TRBV9 and TRBJ2-7, the full variable domain is DSGVTQTPKHLITATGQRVTLRCSPRSGDLSVYWYQQSLDQGLQFLIQYYNGEERAKGNILERFSAQQFPDLHSELNLSSLELGDSALYFCASSKTSGSRRGSYEQYFGPGTRLTVT.